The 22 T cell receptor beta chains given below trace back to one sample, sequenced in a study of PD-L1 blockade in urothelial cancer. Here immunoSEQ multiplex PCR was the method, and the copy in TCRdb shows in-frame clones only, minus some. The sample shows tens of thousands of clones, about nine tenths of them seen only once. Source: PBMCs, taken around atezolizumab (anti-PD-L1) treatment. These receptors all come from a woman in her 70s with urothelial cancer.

The CDR3 DNA follows: TGTGCCAGCAGTTACCAGGGGAATGGCTACACCTTC. Protein sequence: CASSYQGNGYTF. The genes are TRBV6-5 and TRBJ1-2; perhaps TRBD1 as D (6 bases). This CDR3 contains 12 residues. Trimming stripped 2 bases from V and 6 bases from J, with 7 bases between. From germline, CDR1 is MNHEY and CDR2 SVGAGI.

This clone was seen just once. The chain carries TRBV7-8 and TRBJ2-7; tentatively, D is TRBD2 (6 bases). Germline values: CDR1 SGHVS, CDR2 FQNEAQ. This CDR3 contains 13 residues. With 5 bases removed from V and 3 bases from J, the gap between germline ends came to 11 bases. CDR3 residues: CASSHGTDYEQYF. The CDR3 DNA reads TGTGCCAGCAGCCATGGGACTGACTACGAGCAGTACTTC.

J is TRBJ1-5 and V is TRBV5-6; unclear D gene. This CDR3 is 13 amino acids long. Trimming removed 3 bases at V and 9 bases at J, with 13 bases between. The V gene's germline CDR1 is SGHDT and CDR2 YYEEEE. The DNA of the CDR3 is TGTGCCAGCAGCTCCCCGGTCGTTCGGCCCCAGCATTTT. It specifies CASSSPVVRPQHF.

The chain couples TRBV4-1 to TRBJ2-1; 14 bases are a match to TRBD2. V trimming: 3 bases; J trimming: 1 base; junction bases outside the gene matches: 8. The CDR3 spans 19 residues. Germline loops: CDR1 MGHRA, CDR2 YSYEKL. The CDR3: CASSQSPGLAGASYNEQFF. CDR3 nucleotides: TGCGCCAGCAGCCAGAGCCCGGGACTAGCGGGAGCTTCCTACAATGAGCAGTTCTTC.

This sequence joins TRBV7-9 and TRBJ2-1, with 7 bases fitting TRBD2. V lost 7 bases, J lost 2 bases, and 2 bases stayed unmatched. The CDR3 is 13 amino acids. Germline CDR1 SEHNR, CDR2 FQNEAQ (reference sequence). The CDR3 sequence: CASISGPYNEQFF. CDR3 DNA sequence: TGTGCCAGCATTAGCGGGCCCTACAATGAGCAGTTCTTC.

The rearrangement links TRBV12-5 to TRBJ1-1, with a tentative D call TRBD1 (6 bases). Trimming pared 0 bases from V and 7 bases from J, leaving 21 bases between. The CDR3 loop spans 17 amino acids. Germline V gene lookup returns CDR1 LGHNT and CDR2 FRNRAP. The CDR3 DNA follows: TGTGCTAGTGGTTTGGTACCATTCCCCGGGGGGCGCAGTGAAGCTTTCTTT. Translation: CASGLVPFPGGRSEAFF.

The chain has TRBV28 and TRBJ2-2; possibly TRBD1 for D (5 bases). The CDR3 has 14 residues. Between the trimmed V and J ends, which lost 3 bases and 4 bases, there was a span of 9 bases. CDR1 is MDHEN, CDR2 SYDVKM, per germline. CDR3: CASSFQGSTGELFF. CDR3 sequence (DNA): TGTGCCAGCAGTTTCCAGGGCAGCACCGGGGAGCTGTTTTTT.

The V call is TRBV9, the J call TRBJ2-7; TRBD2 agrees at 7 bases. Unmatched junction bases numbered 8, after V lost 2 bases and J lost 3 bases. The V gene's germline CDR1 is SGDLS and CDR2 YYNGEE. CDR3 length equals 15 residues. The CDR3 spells CASSVTASGLYEQYF. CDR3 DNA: TGTGCCAGCAGCGTGACTGCTAGCGGCCTCTACGAGCAGTACTTC. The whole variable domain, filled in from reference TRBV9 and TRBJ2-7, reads DSGVTQTPKHLITATGQRVTLRCSPRSGDLSVYWYQQSLDQGLQFLIQYYNGEERAKGNILERFSAQQFPDLHSELNLSSLELGDSALYFCASSVTASGLYEQYFGPGTRLTVT.

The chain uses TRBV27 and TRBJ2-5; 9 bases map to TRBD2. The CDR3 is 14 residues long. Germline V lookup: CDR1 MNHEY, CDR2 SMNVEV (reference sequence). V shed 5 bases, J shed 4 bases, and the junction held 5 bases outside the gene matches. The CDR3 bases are TGTGCCAGCAGTAGCGGGAGGCCCGGAGAGACCCAGTACTTC. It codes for CASSSGRPGETQYF.

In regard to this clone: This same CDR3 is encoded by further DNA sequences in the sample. The CDR3 loop is CASSLSETQYF. The CDR3 nucleotides are TGCGCCAGCAGCTTGAGCGAGACCCAGTACTTC. The chain joins TRBV5-1 to TRBJ2-5, with D unclear. The germline V gene has CDR1 SGHRS and CDR2 YFSETQ. The CDR3 has 11 amino acids. Trimming shortened V by 1 base and J by 5 bases, and 3 bases separated the two germline ends.

CDR3 DNA sequence: TGTGCCACCAGCAGAGATAGGGGGGGAGGAGACATTCAGTACTTC. As protein: CATSRDRGGGDIQYF. V gene TRBV15 combines with J gene TRBJ2-4, with D possibly matching TRBD2 (7 bases). Germline values: CDR1 LNHNV, CDR2 YYDKDF (reference sequence). This CDR3 contains 15 residues. Between the trimmed V and J ends, which lost 0 bases and 8 bases, there was a span of 14 bases.

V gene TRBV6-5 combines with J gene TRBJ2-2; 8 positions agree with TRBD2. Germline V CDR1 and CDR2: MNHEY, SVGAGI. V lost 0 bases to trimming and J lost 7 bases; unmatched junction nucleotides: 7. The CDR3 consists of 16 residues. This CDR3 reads CASSYSSPREGGELFF. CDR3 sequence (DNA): TGTGCCAGCAGTTACTCAAGTCCTCGGGAGGGCGGGGAGCTGTTTTTT.

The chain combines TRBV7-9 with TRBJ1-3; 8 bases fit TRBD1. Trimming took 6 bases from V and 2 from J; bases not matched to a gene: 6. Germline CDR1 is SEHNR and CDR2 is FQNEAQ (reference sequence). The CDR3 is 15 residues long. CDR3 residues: CASRPMDRAGNTIYF. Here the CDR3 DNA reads TGTGCCAGCAGACCGATGGACAGGGCTGGAAACACCATATATTTT.

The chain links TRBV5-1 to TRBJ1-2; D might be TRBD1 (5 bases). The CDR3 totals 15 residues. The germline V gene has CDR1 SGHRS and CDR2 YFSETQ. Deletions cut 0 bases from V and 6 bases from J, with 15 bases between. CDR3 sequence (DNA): TGCGCCAGCAGCTTGGGGGGCCAGGGAAATGATGGCTACACCTTC. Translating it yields CASSLGGQGNDGYTF.

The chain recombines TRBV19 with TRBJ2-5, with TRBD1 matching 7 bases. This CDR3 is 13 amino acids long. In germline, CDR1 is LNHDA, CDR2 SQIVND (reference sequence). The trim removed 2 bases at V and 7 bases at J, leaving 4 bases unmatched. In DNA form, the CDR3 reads TGTGCCAGTAGTATAAGGGGGCGCGGGACCCAGTACTTC. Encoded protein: CASSIRGRGTQYF.

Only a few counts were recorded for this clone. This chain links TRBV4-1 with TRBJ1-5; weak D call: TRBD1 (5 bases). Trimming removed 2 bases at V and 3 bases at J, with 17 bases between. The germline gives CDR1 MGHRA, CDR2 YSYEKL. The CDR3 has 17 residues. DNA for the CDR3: TGCGCCAGCAGCCAAAGGGAGGACGGGACTTTCAATCAGCCCCAGCATTTT. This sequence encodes CASSQREDGTFNQPQHF.

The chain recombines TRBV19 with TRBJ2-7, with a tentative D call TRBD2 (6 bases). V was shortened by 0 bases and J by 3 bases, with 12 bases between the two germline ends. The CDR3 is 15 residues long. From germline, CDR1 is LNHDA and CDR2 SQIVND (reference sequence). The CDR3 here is CASSIDGTPGYEQYF. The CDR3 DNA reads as TGTGCCAGTAGTATAGATGGGACTCCCGGCTACGAGCAGTACTTC.

The CDR3 DNA reads TGTGCCAGCAGCCCCGACCGGGGGGGGTACATTCAGTACTTC. Translating it yields CASSPDRGGYIQYF. This rearrangement joins TRBV7-2 to TRBJ2-4; 8 bases align to TRBD2. The CDR3 spans 14 residues. Per germline, CDR1 SGHTA and CDR2 FQGNSA. After removal of 5 bases from V and 8 bases from J, the junction contained 8 bases not matched to a gene.

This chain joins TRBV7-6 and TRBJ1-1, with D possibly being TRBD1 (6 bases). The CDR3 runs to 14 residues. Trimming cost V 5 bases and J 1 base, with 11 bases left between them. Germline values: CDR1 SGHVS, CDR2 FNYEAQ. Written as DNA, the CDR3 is TGTGCCAGCAGCGCAGGGGCCAGGAACACTGAAGCTTTCTTT. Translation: CASSAGARNTEAFF.

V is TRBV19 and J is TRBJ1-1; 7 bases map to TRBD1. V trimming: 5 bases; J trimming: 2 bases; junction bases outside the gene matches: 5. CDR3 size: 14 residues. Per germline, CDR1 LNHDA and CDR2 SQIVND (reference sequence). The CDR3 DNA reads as TGTGCCAGTAGTCTTCAGGGGGGTAACACTGAAGCTTTCTTT. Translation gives CASSLQGGNTEAFF.

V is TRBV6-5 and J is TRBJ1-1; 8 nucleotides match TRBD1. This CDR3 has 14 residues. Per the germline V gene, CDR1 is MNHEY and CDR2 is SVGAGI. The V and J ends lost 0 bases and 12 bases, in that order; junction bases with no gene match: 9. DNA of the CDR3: TGTGCCAGCAGTTACTCGACCCGGACAGGGCGGACTTTCTTT. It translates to CASSYSTRTGRTFF.

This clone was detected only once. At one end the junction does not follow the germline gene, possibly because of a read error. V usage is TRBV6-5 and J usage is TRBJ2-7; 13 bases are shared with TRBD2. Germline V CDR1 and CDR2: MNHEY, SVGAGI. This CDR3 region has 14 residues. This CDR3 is CASSYSVTSGRLGF. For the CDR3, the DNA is TGTGCCAGCAGTTACTCGGTGACTAGCGGGAGGCTCGGCTTC.